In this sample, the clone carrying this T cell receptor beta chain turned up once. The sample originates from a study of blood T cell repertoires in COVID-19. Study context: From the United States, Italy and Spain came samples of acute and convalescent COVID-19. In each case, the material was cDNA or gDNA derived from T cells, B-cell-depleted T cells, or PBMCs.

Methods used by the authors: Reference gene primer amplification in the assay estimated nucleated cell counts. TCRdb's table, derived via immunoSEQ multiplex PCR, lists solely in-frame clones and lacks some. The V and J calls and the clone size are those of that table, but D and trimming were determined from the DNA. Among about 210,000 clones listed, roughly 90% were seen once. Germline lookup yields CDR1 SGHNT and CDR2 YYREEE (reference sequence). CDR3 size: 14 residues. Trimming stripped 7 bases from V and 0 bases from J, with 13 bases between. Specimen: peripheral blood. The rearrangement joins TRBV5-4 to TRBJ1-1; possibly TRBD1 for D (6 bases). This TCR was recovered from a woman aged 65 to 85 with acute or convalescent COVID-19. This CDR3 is CASYRGGLNTEAFF. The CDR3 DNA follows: TGTGCCAGCTATAGGGGGGGTTTGAACACTGAAGCTTTCTTT.